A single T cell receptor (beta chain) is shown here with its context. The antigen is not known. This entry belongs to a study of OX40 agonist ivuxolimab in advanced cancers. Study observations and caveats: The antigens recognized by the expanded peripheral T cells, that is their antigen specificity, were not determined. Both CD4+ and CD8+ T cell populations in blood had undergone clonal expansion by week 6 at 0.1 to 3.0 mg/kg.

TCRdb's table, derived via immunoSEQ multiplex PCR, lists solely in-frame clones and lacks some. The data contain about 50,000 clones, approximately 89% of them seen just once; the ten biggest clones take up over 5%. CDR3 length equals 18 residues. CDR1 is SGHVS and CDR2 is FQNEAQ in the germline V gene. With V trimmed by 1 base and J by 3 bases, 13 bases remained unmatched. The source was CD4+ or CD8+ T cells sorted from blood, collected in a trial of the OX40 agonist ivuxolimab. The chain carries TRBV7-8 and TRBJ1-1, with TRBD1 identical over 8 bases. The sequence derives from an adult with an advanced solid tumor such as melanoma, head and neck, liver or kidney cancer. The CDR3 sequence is CASSLESRWTGRDTEAFF. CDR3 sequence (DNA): TGTGCCAGCAGCTTAGAAAGTAGGTGGACAGGGAGGGACACTGAAGCTTTCTTT.